This TCR beta chain was profiled in a study of PD-L1 blockade in urothelial cancer. Study-wide background: In terms of prior chemotherapy, patients had received 0 to 3 regimens. Analysis of the blood was performed 3 weeks (second dose) and 6 weeks after treatment start. The median T cell count in blood samples was 140,000 to 150,000.

In this sample, this clone turned up once. The repertoire was sequenced with immunoSEQ multiplex PCR; TCRdb's copy has only in-frame clones and lacks some. This sample yields 100,000 or so clones, of which 91% are seen a single time; approximately 1% belongs to the top ten. The CDR3 totals 17 residues. Trimming stripped 2 bases from V and 0 bases from J, with 14 bases between. Germline V CDR1 and CDR2: MNHNS, SASEGT. Each patient gave between 1 and 8 samples, pretreatment and on-treatment. This sequence was found in an elderly woman with urothelial cancer. The chain joins TRBV6-1 to TRBJ1-5; D uncertain. The input for sequencing was PBMCs, taken around atezolizumab (anti-PD-L1) treatment. Written as DNA, the CDR3 is TGTGCCAGCAGTGAACTAGACCGAACCTTTAGCAATCAGCCCCAGCATTTT. The encoded protein is CASSELDRTFSNQPQHF.